The 3 T cell receptor beta chains below were found in one sample sequenced in a study of control samples from healthy donors and cancer patients. Profiled with immunoSEQ multiplex PCR; TCRdb holds only in-frame clones, not every one. The top ten hold 2% to 2.5% of the sample, which has 45,000 to 55,000 clones, around 95% seen once. The sequenced sample consisted of blood. The receptors were sampled from a man younger than 40 in good health.

This clone was detected only a few times. The V gene is TRBV6-1, the J gene TRBJ1-2; D is ambiguous. The length of the CDR3 is 12 residues. Trimming left V 2 bases short and J 2 bases short, with 3 bases between. Germline V CDR1 and CDR2: MNHNS, SASEGT. This CDR3 reads CASSEINYGYTF. For the CDR3, the DNA is TGTGCCAGCAGTGAAATCAACTATGGCTACACCTTC.

The chain employs TRBV30 and TRBJ1-6, with D tentatively TRBD1 (5 bases). V was clipped by 4 bases and J by 2 bases, with 12 bases between them. CDR1 GTSNPN and CDR2 SVGIG come from the germline V gene (reference sequence). This CDR3 spans 15 amino acids. CDR3 region: CAWIGSDTYNSPLHF. The CDR3 DNA is TGTGCCTGGATTGGATCGGACACCTATAATTCACCCCTCCACTTT.

J is TRBJ2-1 and V is TRBV6-2 or TRBV6-3; 12 bases are shared with TRBD2. Germline CDR1 is MNHEY and CDR2 is SVGEGT. The CDR3 consists of 19 residues. V lost 0 bases, J lost 0 bases, and 6 bases stayed unmatched. The DNA for the CDR3 is TGTGCCAGCAGTTACTCGACTAGCGGGAGCCCCAGCTCCTACAATGAGCAGTTCTTC. It encodes CASSYSTSGSPSSYNEQFF.